The rows below give T cell receptor beta chains drawn from one sample of a study of memory CD4+ T cells and cytomegalovirus serostatus. Sequencing was performed with immunoSEQ multiplex PCR; in TCRdb, only in-frame clones are kept and a portion is missing. This table has roughly 48,000 clones, 60% to 85% appearing once. Sequenced: memory CD4+ T cells from blood. The source is an adult in good health and CMV-seropositive. Each CDR3 is given with its conserved first and last residue. Each record gives: D gene, J gene, clone size, V gene, CDR3 DNA, CDR3 protein. A D gene is named only where the DNA matches it firmly. For some rows the clone size is stated as once, few or many, or as a class when expanded; others skip it.

- TRBJ1-3 few TRBV7-9 TGTGCCAGCAGCTTGGGACACGCTGGAAACACCATATATTTT CASSLGHAGNTIYF
- TRBJ1-1 - TRBV7-8 TGTGCCAGCAGCCACGGACAGCTCATGAACACTGAAGCTTTCTTT CASSHGQLMNTEAFF
- TRBJ1-1 - TRBV28 TGTGCCAGTTACAGGGATGGGAACACTGAAGCTTTCTTT CASYRDGNTEAFF
- TRBJ1-4 - TRBV11-2 TGTGCCAGCAGCTTGAGTAGGGGGTATGAAAAACTGTTTTTT CASSLSRGYEKLFF
- TRBJ2-2 - TRBV5-1 TGCGCCAGCAGCTTGGGGATGCTCAACACCGGGGAGCTGTTTTTT CASSLGMLNTGELFF
- TRBJ2-2 - TRBV11-2 TGTGCCAGCAGCTCCACCGGGGAGCTGTTTTTT CASSSTGELFF
TRBD1 TRBJ2-4 once TRBV27 TGTGCCAGAGTTCCCTCGGGACAGCCATGGGGCATTCAGTACTTC CARVPSGQPWGIQYF
- TRBJ1-3 - TRBV14 TGTGCCAGCAGCCTCACCGACGGACTCACTGGAAACACCATATATTTT CASSLTDGLTGNTIYF
TRBD2 TRBJ2-3 - TRBV18 TGTGCCAGCTCACCGATGCTAGCGGGGGGACCAGCGGATACGCAGTATTTT CASSPMLAGGPADTQYF
- TRBJ1-5 once TRBV5-6 TGTGCCAGCAGCTTGGGGTCTCGAAGGAGTCAGCCCCAGCATTTT CASSLGSRRSQPQHF
- TRBJ2-1 - TRBV5-8 TGTGCCAGCAGCTCCCGAGGAGGGGGGAACAATGAGCAGTTCTTC CASSSRGGGNNEQFF
- TRBJ1-1 - TRBV5-1 TGCGCCAGCAGCTCCTTCTCACAGAACACTGAAGCTTTCTTT CASSSFSQNTEAFF
TRBD2 TRBJ2-7 - TRBV5-6 TGTGCCAGCAGCCTCGGACTAGCGGGCCACTACGAGCAGTACTTC CASSLGLAGHYEQYF
- TRBJ1-2 - TRBV6-1 TGTGCCAGCAGTGAAGTTGCAGGAAGAACTGGCTACACCTTC CASSEVAGRTGYTF
- TRBJ2-1 - TRBV12-5 TGTGCTAGTGGTTTGCTACAGGTCGGGCAAAATGAGCAGTTCTTC CASGLLQVGQNEQFF
TRBD2 TRBJ2-1 - TRBV7-9 TGTGCCAGCAGCGCGTTACACGGGGGGGCCTTAAATGAGCAGTTCTTC CASSALHGGALNEQFF
TRBD2 TRBJ2-1 - TRBV7-9 TGTGCCAGCAGCCTACAGGGACTAGCGGGAGTCGAGCAGTTCTTC CASSLQGLAGVEQFF
TRBD2 TRBJ2-2 once TRBV6-6 TGTGCCAGCGAGCGGGGAGAGGCGAACACCGGGGAGCTGTTTTTT CASERGEANTGELFF
- TRBJ1-4 - TRBV29-1 TGCAGCGTGAGGAAGGGCGGTGAAAAACTGTTTTTT CSVRKGGEKLFF
TRBD1 TRBJ1-3 once TRBV7-6 TGTGCCAGCAGCCCGGTGACAGGGCCCTCTGGAAACACCATATATTTT CASSPVTGPSGNTIYF
- TRBJ2-7 - TRBV27 TGTGCCAGCAGCCTTACAGGGCCTTCCTACGAGCAGTACTTC CASSLTGPSYEQYF
- TRBJ2-3 - TRBV5-6 TGTGCCAGCAGCTCCGGACAGGGAGGGGATACGCAGTATTTT CASSSGQGGDTQYF
TRBD1 TRBJ2-6 - TRBV5-5 TGTGCCAGCAGCAGGGACAGGAGCCTCTCTGGGGCCAACGTCCTGACTTTC CASSRDRSLSGANVLTF
TRBD1 TRBJ2-5 once TRBV5-1 TGCGCCAGCAGAGCCGGGACAGGGGGAGAGACCCAGTACTTC CASRAGTGGETQYF
- TRBJ2-2 few TRBV27 TGTGCCAGCAGTTTACCAGTACCCGGGGAGCTGTTTTTT CASSLPVPGELFF
- TRBJ1-5 - TRBV9 TGTGCCAGCAGCGTAGACGGCAGGTTCGAGCCCCAGCATTTT CASSVDGRFEPQHF
TRBD1 TRBJ1-6 - TRBV30 TGTGCCTGGAGTGCTGGGGGCAGGGGGAATTCACCCCTCCACTTT CAWSAGGRGNSPLHF
- TRBJ2-1 - TRBV11-2 TGTGCCAGCAGCTCGGCCGGTCATCCTACTAGGTCCTACAATGAGCAGTTCTTC CASSSAGHPTRSYNEQFF
- TRBJ1-6 - TRBV4-2 TGTGCCAGCAGCCCGGGGCGGGGGCAACCCCCCAATTCACCCCTCCACTTT CASSPGRGQPPNSPLHF
TRBD1 TRBJ1-4 - TRBV2 TGTGCCAGCAGTGGGGGACAGGGGGCGTCCGATGAAAAACTGTTTTTT CASSGGQGASDEKLFF
- TRBJ1-1 few TRBV30 TGTGCCTGGAGTGTAGATTTGGTAACTGAAGCTTTCTTT CAWSVDLVTEAFF
- TRBJ1-1 once TRBV5-1 TGCGCCAGCAGCTTGGCCTTGAACACTGAAGCTTTCTTT CASSLALNTEAFF
- TRBJ1-2 - TRBV2 TGTGCCAGCAGTGAAGGGCAGAGATTAAACTATGGCTACACCTTC CASSEGQRLNYGYTF
TRBD1 TRBJ2-4 - TRBV5-6 TGTGCCAGCAGCCTGAATGGACAGGGGGGAAACATTCAGTACTTC CASSLNGQGGNIQYF
- TRBJ2-2 few TRBV7-6 TGTGCCAGCAGCTTATTGGGTCGCACCGGGGAGCTGTTTTTT CASSLLGRTGELFF
- TRBJ2-7 - TRBV4-1 TGCGCCAGCAGCCCCGCCAGGGGCCACGAGCAGTACTTC CASSPARGHEQYF
TRBD1 TRBJ1-1 - TRBV4-3 TGCGCCAGCAGCCAACCTGACAGGGGCACTGAAGCTTTCTTT CASSQPDRGTEAFF
- TRBJ2-6 - TRBV12-5 TGTGCTAGTGACCTTGCAGGCTCTGGGGCCAACGTCCTGACTTTC CASDLAGSGANVLTF
- TRBJ2-7 - TRBV2 TGTGCCAGCAGTGGGGGGACGGGGACCTACGAGCAGTACTTC CASSGGTGTYEQYF
- TRBJ2-7 once TRBV6-5 TGTGCCAGCAGTTACTGGGTAGGGTTCTACGAGCAGTACTTC CASSYWVGFYEQYF
- TRBJ1-6 - TRBV11-2 TGTGCCAGCAGCAGGCAGCGGAGCTCCTATAATTCACCCCTCCACTTT CASSRQRSSYNSPLHF
- TRBJ2-7 - TRBV6-4 TGTGCCAGCAGTGACTCTTTTTGGCAGGGTGGGTTTAAACGGCCCTACGAGCAGTACTTC CASSDSFWQGGFKRPYEQYF
- TRBJ1-2 - TRBV19 TGTGCCAGTAGTATCCCGGGAGGTGGCTACACCTTC CASSIPGGGYTF
TRBD1 TRBJ1-4 - TRBV11-2 TGTGCCAGCAGTTATACAGGGGGCTCGAAGAAACTGTTTTTT CASSYTGGSKKLFF
- TRBJ2-1 - TRBV5-1 TGCGCCAGCAGCCCGGGTTGGGGTCTCTACAATGAGCAGTTCTTC CASSPGWGLYNEQFF
- TRBJ2-1 - TRBV6-1 TGTGCCAGCCAGAGGGGCTATAGCCTCAATGAGCAGTTCTTC CASQRGYSLNEQFF
- TRBJ1-2 - TRBV6-5 TGTGCCAGCAGTTACACTGGACAGAACTATGGCTACACCTTC CASSYTGQNYGYTF
TRBD1 TRBJ1-1 - TRBV27 TGTGCCAGCAGTTTAAGACAGGGCGAAGCTTTCTTT CASSLRQGEAFF
- TRBJ1-2 - TRBV6-1 TGTGCCAGCAGTGAAGCTGGCAGGGCGCGGGGCTACACCTTC CASSEAGRARGYTF
TRBD1 TRBJ1-2 once TRBV30 TGTGCCTGGAATTCTCGACAGGGCGGCTACACCTTC CAWNSRQGGYTF
TRBD1 TRBJ1-5 few TRBV6-5 TGTGCCAGCAGTTCCAACCAGGGGGGCAATCAGCCCCAGCATTTT CASSSNQGGNQPQHF
TRBD2 TRBJ2-3 few TRBV7-9 TGTGCCAGCAGGGCCCTAGCGGGAGCATACACAGATACGCAGTATTTT CASRALAGAYTDTQYF
- TRBJ1-4 - TRBV15 TGTGCCACCAGCAGAGCGGGATCTACCACTAATGAAAAACTGTTTTTT CATSRAGSTTNEKLFF